The entry below describes one T cell receptor (beta chain). The antigen is unknown. At one of its ends the junction is not consistent with the germline gene, which may arise from a read error. The study ran its PCR with 60 Vbeta and 13 Jbeta primers. TCRdb keeps only in-frame clones here, not all; method: immunoSEQ multiplex PCR. The data hold 150,000 to 200,000 clones, with less than 90% observed a single time. These data belong to a study of cytomegalovirus exposure and HLA in healthy donors. The CDR3 spans 16 residues. Germline V gives CDR1 SEHNR, CDR2 FQNEAQ (reference sequence). Study outcomes and limitations: Compared with the roughly 700-donor mean, an Asian-associated ancestry cluster reportedly had fewer N-insertions, according to a later analysis. Many donors shared some public TCRs, even though most TCR sequences were rare. Most of the CMV-associated TCR beta chains (in a later analysis) appeared to be HLA-restricted.

Donors were nominally healthy when sampled, though unrecorded immune exposures were likely. The chain employs TRBV7-9 and TRBJ2-7, with 12 bases that match TRBD1. Sequenced sample: PBMCs. The source is a man between 45 and 60 years old in good health and CMV-seropositive. The CDR3, as DNA: TGTTCCAGCAGCTTCTCTCCGGGACAGGGGGCCCACGAGCAGTACTTC. Translation gives CSSSFSPGQGAHEQYF.